One sample yielded the 4 T cell receptor beta chains listed below, sequenced in a study of shared clonotypes between healthy human individuals. The protocol was immunoSEQ multiplex PCR, while the TCRdb copy is restricted to in-frame clones and leaves out a portion. This sample has 520,000 or so clones; approximately 79% occur once, and the top ten carry 10% to 15%. The sample comprised PBMCs. The source is a woman aged 35 to 49 in good health. Some clones in this sample may be carry-over from other donors' samples.

In its sample, this clone was seen once. The chain employs TRBV9 and TRBJ2-3, with 9 bases fitting TRBD1. The CDR3 spans 17 residues. Trimming cost V 3 bases and J 5 bases; bases outside gene matches: 13. The germline gives CDR1 SGDLS, CDR2 YYNGEE. The CDR3 region is CASSEIEGTGWGDTQYF. DNA of the CDR3: TGTGCCAGCAGCGAAATAGAGGGGACAGGGTGGGGAGATACGCAGTATTTT.

This chain links TRBV27 with TRBJ2-1; 9 bases are shared with TRBD2. Unmatched junction bases numbered 11, after V lost 5 bases and J lost 6 bases. Per germline, CDR1 MNHEY and CDR2 SMNVEV (reference sequence). The CDR3 is made up of 16 amino acids. For the CDR3, the DNA is TGTGCCAGCAGTCGGACTAGCGCTCAAGCCCCCAATGAGCAGTTCTTC. Translated, it gives CASSRTSAQAPNEQFF.

The chain combines TRBV13 with TRBJ2-1; D is perhaps TRBD2 (5 bases). The CDR3 spans 17 residues. Germline-derived CDR1 and CDR2 are PRHDT and FYEKMQ (reference sequence). The V gene lost 5 bases and the J gene lost 1 base, with 18 bases spanning the gap. CDR3 sequence: CASSPGVRGWSYNEQFF. The CDR3 bases are TGTGCCAGCAGCCCCGGGGTCCGGGGATGGTCCTACAATGAGCAGTTCTTC.

The chain links TRBV4-1 to TRBJ2-1, with D possibly being TRBD2 (5 bases). Trimming removed 6 bases at V and 4 bases at J, with 19 bases between. CDR1 MGHRA and CDR2 YSYEKL come from the germline V gene. CDR3 length equals 16 residues. CDR3 loop: CASRSMALAPYNEQFF. As DNA, the CDR3 is TGCGCCAGCAGGTCAATGGCCCTAGCTCCATACAATGAGCAGTTCTTC.